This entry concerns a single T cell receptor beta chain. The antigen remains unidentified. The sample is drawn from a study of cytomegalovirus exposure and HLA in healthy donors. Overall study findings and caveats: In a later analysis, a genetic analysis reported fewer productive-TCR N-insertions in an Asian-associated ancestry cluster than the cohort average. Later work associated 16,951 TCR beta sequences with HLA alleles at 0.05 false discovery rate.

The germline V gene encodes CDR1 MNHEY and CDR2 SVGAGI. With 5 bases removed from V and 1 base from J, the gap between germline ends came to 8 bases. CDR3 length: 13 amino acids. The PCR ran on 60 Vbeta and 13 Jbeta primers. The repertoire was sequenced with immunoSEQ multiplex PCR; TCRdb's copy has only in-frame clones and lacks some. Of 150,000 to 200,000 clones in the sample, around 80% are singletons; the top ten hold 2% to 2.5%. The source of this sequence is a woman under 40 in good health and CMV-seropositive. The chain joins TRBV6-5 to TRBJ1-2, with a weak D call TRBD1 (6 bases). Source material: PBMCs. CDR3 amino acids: CASSRTVNYGYTF. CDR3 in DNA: TGTGCCAGCAGTCGGACAGTTAACTATGGCTACACCTTC.